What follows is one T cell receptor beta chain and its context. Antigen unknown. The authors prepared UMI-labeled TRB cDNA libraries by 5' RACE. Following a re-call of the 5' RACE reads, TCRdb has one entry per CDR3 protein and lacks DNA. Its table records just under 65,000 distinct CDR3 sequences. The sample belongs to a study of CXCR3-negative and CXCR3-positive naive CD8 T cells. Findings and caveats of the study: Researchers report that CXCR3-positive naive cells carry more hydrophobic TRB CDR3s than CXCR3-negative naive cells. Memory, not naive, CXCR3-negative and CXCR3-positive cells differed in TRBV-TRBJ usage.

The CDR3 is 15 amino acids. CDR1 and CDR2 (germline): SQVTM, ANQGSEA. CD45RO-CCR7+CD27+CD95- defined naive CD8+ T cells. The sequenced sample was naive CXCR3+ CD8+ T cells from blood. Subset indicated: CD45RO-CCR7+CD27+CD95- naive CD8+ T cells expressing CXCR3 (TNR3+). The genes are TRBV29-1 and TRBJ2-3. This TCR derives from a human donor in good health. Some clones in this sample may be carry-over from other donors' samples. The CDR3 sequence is CSVEDLRGDTDTQYF.